The 20 T cell receptor beta chains listed next were all sequenced from one sample in a study of T cells in Graves' hyperthyroidism and ophthalmopathy. Amplification of TCR beta CDR3 regions used RNA as the template. In the first-round RT-PCR of the TCR CDR3, the HTBI primer set was used. MiXCR, applied by TCRdb to the multiplex PCR reads, yields one record per CDR3 protein. Of about 640,000 distinct CDR3 sequences in the sample, roughly 45% were seen once. The sequenced sample was peripheral blood or thyroid tissue (not recorded which). The origin of the receptors is an adult man with Graves' disease, either hyperthyroidism or ophthalmopathy (not recorded which).

V is TRBV9 and J is TRBJ1-1, with D unresolved. Germline V gives CDR1 SGDLS, CDR2 YYNGEE. V lost 6 bases to trimming and J lost 11 bases, with 17 bases between them. The CDR3 loop spans 12 amino acids. The CDR3 DNA follows: TGTGCCAGCACAACCTGGGGTTCGGATGCTTTCTTT. Amino acids: CASTTWGSDAFF.

This clonotype has a count of ten or more. The V call is TRBV7-2, the J call TRBJ1-5, with D unresolved. Germline lookup yields CDR1 SGHTA and CDR2 FQGNSA. The ends were cut back, 5 bases at V and 5 bases at J, with 7 bases in the middle. There are 12 residues in the CDR3. CDR3 sequence (DNA): TGTGCCAGCAGCCGATACGATCAGCCCCAGCATTTT. This sequence encodes CASSRYDQPQHF.

This clonotype was found a few times. The gene calls are TRBV6-2 or TRBV6-3 and TRBJ2-7; TRBD1 might be the D (5 bases). Germline V gene sequence: CDR1 MNHEY, CDR2 SVGEGT. The V gene lost 9 bases and the J gene lost 5 bases, with 17 bases spanning the gap. The CDR3 extends over 13 amino acids. DNA for the CDR3: TGTGCCAGTGATGATACAGGTATCCACGAGCAGTACTTC. It codes for CASDDTGIHEQYF.

There are many counts of this clonotype. This sequence joins TRBV6-1 and TRBJ1-6; D is ambiguous. V was pared by 6 bases and J by 5 bases, with 8 bases between. The CDR3 totals 13 residues. CDR1 MNHNS and CDR2 SASEGT come from the germline V gene. This CDR3 is CASRLDDNSPLHF. Here the CDR3 DNA reads TGTGCCAGCAGACTGGACGATAATTCACCCCTCCACTTT.

V and J are TRBV10-3 and TRBJ1-6; TRBD1 agrees at 9 bases. CDR1 and CDR2 from the germline V gene are ENHRY and SYGVKD. The ends lost 10 bases at V and 10 bases at J; junction bases unmatched: 11. CDR3 length equals 14 residues. In DNA form, the CDR3 reads TGTGCCACCTCTAACCGGACAGGGGACTCACCCCTCCACTTT. This codes for CATSNRTGDSPLHF.

Many counts were recorded for this clonotype. A read error may account for a junction end that differs from germline. This rearrangement joins TRBV7-7 to TRBJ2-5; 7 bases are a match to TRBD1. CDR3 length: 15 residues. The V gene's germline CDR1 is SSHAT and CDR2 FNYEAQ (reference sequence). CDR3 DNA: TGTGCTAGCAGCTTAGGGGGCGCGCGAGAAGAGACCCAGTACTTC. Amino acid sequence: CASSLGGAREETQYF.

This chain links TRBV5-1 with TRBJ2-7, with no clear D. From germline, CDR1 is SGHRS and CDR2 YFSETQ. Trimming took off 1 base at V and 0 bases at J, with 14 bases between the two ends. CDR3 length: 16 residues. The CDR3 is CASSLLGGRASYEQYF. The CDR3 DNA follows: TGCGCCAGCAGCTTGCTGGGTGGCCGAGCCTCCTACGAGCAGTACTTC. The variable domain in full, with the rest retrieved from reference TRBV5-1 and TRBJ2-7, is KAGVTQTPRYLIKTRGQQVTLSCSPISGHRSVSWYQQTPGQGLQFLFEYFSETQRNKGNFPGRFSGRQFSNSRSEMNVSTLELGDSALYLCASSLLGGRASYEQYFGPGTRLTVT.

The rearrangement links TRBV5-6 to TRBJ2-5; tentative D call: TRBD2 (5 bases). From germline, CDR1 is SGHDT and CDR2 YYEEEE. The length of the CDR3 is 14 residues. V lost 0 bases and J 2 bases, leaving 8 bases between the germline ends. The CDR3 DNA reads as TGTGCCAGCAGCTTGGGGGAGCAACAAGAGACCCAGTACTTC. Protein sequence: CASSLGEQQETQYF. The whole variable domain, filled in from reference TRBV5-6 and TRBJ2-5, reads DAGVTQSPTHLIKTRGQQVTLRCSPKSGHDTVSWYQQALGQGPQFIFQYYEEEERQRGNFPDRFSGHQFPNYSSELNVNALLLGDSALYLCASSLGEQQETQYFGPGTRLLVL.

The table lists this clonotype with a few counts. The DNA for the CDR3 is TGCAGTGCCAGGTGGGGGGTGGACACTGAAGCTTTCTTT. It translates to CSARWGVDTEAFF. The chain employs TRBV20-1 and TRBJ1-1, with D possibly being TRBD1 (5 bases). The CDR3 consists of 13 residues. CDR1 and CDR2 (germline): DFQATT, SNEGSKA (reference sequence). V shed 6 bases and J shed 3 bases, with 14 bases lying between them.

This clonotype was counted a single time. The V call is TRBV7-2, the J call TRBJ2-5; D is unclear. V was trimmed by 3 bases and J by 5 bases, leaving 10 bases between them. The CDR3 is 13 residues long. Per the germline V gene, CDR1 is SGHTA and CDR2 is FQGNSA. CDR3 coding DNA: TGTGCCAGCAGCTTCGACACCGGGGAGACCCAGTACTTC. Amino acid sequence: CASSFDTGETQYF. The complete variable domain, with remaining parts taken from reference TRBV7-2 and TRBJ2-5, reads GAGVSQSPSNKVTEKGKDVELRCDPISGHTALYWYRQSLGQGLEFLIYFQGNSAPDKSGLPSDRFSAERTGGSVSTLTIQRTQQEDSAVYLCASSFDTGETQYFGPGTRLLVL.

Only a few counts were recorded for this clonotype. The chain uses TRBV20-1 and TRBJ2-2, with unresolved D. Trimming shortened V by 3 bases and J by 5 bases, and 13 bases separated the two germline ends. Germline lookup yields CDR1 DFQATT and CDR2 SNEGSKA (reference sequence). The CDR3 length is 14 residues. The CDR3 bases are TGCAGTGCTAGGGGTTTGGTTACAACCGGGGAGCTGTTTTTT. It yields the protein CSARGLVTTGELFF.

The CDR3 DNA reads as TGTGCCAGCAGCCAAGTGAGGGGGCACGAGCAGTACTTC. Translated: CASSQVRGHEQYF. The chain couples TRBV3-1 to TRBJ2-7, with TRBD1 matching over 7 bases. The CDR3 is 13 amino acids. The junction had 2 bases not matched to a gene; V was cut back by 1 base and J by 5 bases. Germline CDR1 is LGHDT and CDR2 is YNNKEL (reference sequence).

The chain employs TRBV6-5 and TRBJ1-1; no clear D. V lost 6 bases and J 5 bases, leaving 10 bases between the germline ends. The CDR3 is made up of 12 amino acids. CDR1 and CDR2 (germline): MNHEY, SVGAGI. CDR3 in DNA: TGTGCCAGCAGATCACTGGGAACTGAAGCTTTCTTT. It translates to CASRSLGTEAFF.

The table lists this clonotype with a few counts. V gene TRBV5-1 combines with J gene TRBJ1-1; D is unresolved. Germline CDR1 and CDR2: SGHRS and YFSETQ. V lost 1 base and J lost 0, with 13 bases in between. This CDR3 has 16 amino acids. The CDR3 nucleotides read TGCGCCAGCAGCTTGATGGGCTTTCCAATGAACACTGAAGCTTTCTTT. Translated, it gives CASSLMGFPMNTEAFF.

This chain joins TRBV11-3 and TRBJ2-2, with 9 bases that match TRBD2. With 3 bases clipped from V and 2 bases from J, the junction kept 4 bases outside the gene matches. Germline CDR1 and CDR2: SGHNT and YENEEA. This CDR3 has 16 residues. CDR3 amino acids: CASSLNLAGNTGELFF. As DNA, the CDR3 is TGTGCCAGCAGCTTGAATCTAGCGGGAAACACCGGGGAGCTGTTTTTT.

There are many counts of this clonotype. The genes are TRBV7-2 and TRBJ2-5; 8 nucleotides line up with TRBD2. This CDR3 contains 16 residues. The ends lost 1 base at V and 2 bases at J; junction bases unmatched: 6. Germline V CDR1 and CDR2: SGHTA, FQGNSA. In nucleotides, the CDR3 is TGTGCCAGCAGCTTAGGCTCCTCTAGCGGGCAAGAGACCCAGTACTTC. This encodes CASSLGSSSGQETQYF.

For this clonotype: The germline gene is not matched at one end of the junction; a read error may be the cause. The chain recombines TRBV10-3 with TRBJ2-2; 8 bases are shared with TRBD1. Germline CDR1 is ENHRY and CDR2 is SYGVKD. CDR3 length: 15 residues. For the CDR3, the DNA is TGTGCCATCAGTGAGAACAGGGGGAGTGCCGGGGAACTGTTTTTT. Translation gives CAISENRGSAGELFF.

This clonotype appeared a few times. CDR3 nucleotide sequence: TGCGCCAGCAGTGTGGACGGGGGGGCTCCGAGCACTGAAGCTTTCTTT. Its protein is CASSVDGGAPSTEAFF. The chain joins TRBV5-1 to TRBJ1-1; weak D call: TRBD1 (6 bases). V lost 5 bases and J 4 bases, leaving 21 bases between the germline ends. CDR1 SGHRS and CDR2 YFSETQ come from the germline V gene. The CDR3 loop spans 16 amino acids.

Comment on this clonotype: The junction departs from the called germline gene at one end, perhaps through a read error. V usage is TRBV29-1 and J usage is TRBJ1-1, with D maybe TRBD1 (6 bases). The CDR3 runs 12 residues. Germline V lookup: CDR1 SQVTM, CDR2 ANQGSEA. CDR3 DNA: TGCAGCGCCAGGGGCGGGAACATTGAAGCTTTCTTT. The encoded protein is CSARGGNIEAFF.

Worth noting for this clonotype: It may be a read error: a sequence one base away is much more abundant. The chain joins TRBV7-9 to TRBJ1-1; D is possibly TRBD1 (6 bases). CDR1 is SEHNR, CDR2 FQNEAQ, per germline (reference sequence). This CDR3 has 14 amino acids. Trimming cost V 5 bases and J 0 bases, with 10 bases left between them. The CDR3 nucleotides read TGTGCCAGCAGCGTCAACAGGGTGAACACTGAAGCTTTCTTT. As protein: CASSVNRVNTEAFF.